Detailed here is one T cell receptor (beta chain). Between the trimmed V and J ends, which lost 4 bases and 5 bases, there was a span of 13 bases. Germline-derived CDR1 and CDR2 are SGDLS and YYNGEE. This CDR3 comprises 14 residues. The data were taken from a study of blood T cell repertoires in COVID-19. About the study: T cells, B-cell-depleted T cells, or PBMCs provided the cDNA or gDNA that served as material.

As processed by the authors: Using reference gene primer amplification, nucleated cell counts were estimated. Produced via immunoSEQ multiplex PCR; TCRdb's table is partial and in-frame only. V, J and clone size are taken as reported in that table, and D and trimming were inferred from the DNA itself. This sample has roughly 180,000 clones, with around 80% found just once. The sequence derives from a woman at least 80 years old with COVID-19, enrolled during active disease. The V and J genes are TRBV9 and TRBJ1-5; possible D gene TRBD1, 6 bases. The sequencing sample was made of peripheral blood. DNA for the CDR3: TGTGCCAGCAGCTCCCAAGGGGGTCATCAGCCCCAGCATTTT. Translation gives CASSSQGGHQPQHF.